This T cell receptor beta chain was profiled in a study of siplizumab effects on memory and regulatory T cells. Per sample, 95,000 to 100,000 TCR templates were assayed. Clones were sequenced by immunoSEQ multiplex PCR, and TCRdb holds only the in-frame ones, with some missing. This sample has approximately 100,000 clones; more than 90% occur once, and the top ten carry roughly 2.6%. With 9 bases removed from V and 6 bases from J, the gap between germline ends came to 21 bases. There are 15 residues in the CDR3. Per the germline V gene, CDR1 is SGHTA and CDR2 is FQGNSA. This chain uses TRBV7-2 with TRBJ2-1; perhaps D is TRBD1 or TRBD2 (5 bases each). Material for sequencing was CD4+ T cells sorted from blood. The sequence was obtained from a human donor in good health. Some clones in this sample may be carry-over from other donors' samples. CDR3 DNA: TGTGCCAGTAAACCAGGGACCCCGAGGAGCAATGAGCAGTTCTTC. It codes for CASKPGTPRSNEQFF.